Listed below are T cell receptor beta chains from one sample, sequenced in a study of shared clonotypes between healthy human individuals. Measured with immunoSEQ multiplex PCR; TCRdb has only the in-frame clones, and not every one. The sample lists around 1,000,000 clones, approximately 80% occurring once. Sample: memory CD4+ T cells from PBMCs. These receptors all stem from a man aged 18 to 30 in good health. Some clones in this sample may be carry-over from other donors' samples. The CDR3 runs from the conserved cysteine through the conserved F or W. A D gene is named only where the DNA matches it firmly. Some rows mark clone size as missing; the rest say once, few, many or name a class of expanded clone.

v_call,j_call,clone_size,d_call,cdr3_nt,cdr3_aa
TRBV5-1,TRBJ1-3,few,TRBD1,TGCGCCAGCAGCTTGGGGGACAGCCTCGGAAACACCATATATTTT,CASSLGDSLGNTIYF
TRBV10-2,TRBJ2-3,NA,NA,TGCGCCAGCAGTGAGTCAAGGAATACGCAGTATTTT,CASSESRNTQYF
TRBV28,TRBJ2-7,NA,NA,TGTGCCAGCAGTCTAGGCCCGGGAGAGCAGTACTTC,CASSLGPGEQYF
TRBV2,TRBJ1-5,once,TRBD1,TGTGCCAGCGGAAGGACAGGGATCAGCAATCAGCCCCAGCATTTT,CASGRTGISNQPQHF
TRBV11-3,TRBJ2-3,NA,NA,TGTGCCAGCAGCTTAGAGACAGATACGCAGTATTTT,CASSLETDTQYF
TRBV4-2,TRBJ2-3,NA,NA,TGTGCCAGCACCCCCGTAGGCGGGAGCACAGATACGCAGTATTTT,CASTPVGGSTDTQYF
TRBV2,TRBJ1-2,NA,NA,TGTGCCAGCAGTGAATCGGTCTACTATGGCTACACCTTC,CASSESVYYGYTF
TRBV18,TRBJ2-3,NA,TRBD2,TGTGCCAGCTCACCACTAGCGGGAGGATCAGATACGCAGTATTTT,CASSPLAGGSDTQYF
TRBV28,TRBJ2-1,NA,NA,TGTGCCAGCAGTTTCTTGGATGAGCAGTTCTTC,CASSFLDEQFF
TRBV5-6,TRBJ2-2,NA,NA,TGTGCCAGCAGCTTACTAGGGCGGAACACCGGGGAGCTGTTTTTT,CASSLLGRNTGELFF
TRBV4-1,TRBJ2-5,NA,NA,TGCGCCAGCAGCCAGCAGCAATTACAAGAGACCCAGTACTTC,CASSQQQLQETQYF
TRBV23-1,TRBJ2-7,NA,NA,TGCGCCAGCAGTCAATCGGGGGGACAGATCAGCTCCTACGAGCAGTACTTC,CASSQSGGQISSYEQYF
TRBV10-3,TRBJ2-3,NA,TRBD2,TGTGCCAGTGGAGAGGGGACTAGCCCAGATACGCAGTATTTT,CASGEGTSPDTQYF
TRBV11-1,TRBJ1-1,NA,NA,TGTGCCAGCAGCCTTTCGGTTACGGTGAACACTGAAGCTTTCTTT,CASSLSVTVNTEAFF
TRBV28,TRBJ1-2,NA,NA,TGTGCCAGCAGTTTAGGGCCACCGGGGGGCGGCTACACCTTC,CASSLGPPGGGYTF
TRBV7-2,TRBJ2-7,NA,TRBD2,TGTGCCAGCAGCCAGACTAGCGGGGGCTACGAGCAGTACTTC,CASSQTSGGYEQYF
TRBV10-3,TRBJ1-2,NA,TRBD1,TGTGCCATCAGTCCCAACCAGGGGGTGGGCGGCTACACCTTC,CAISPNQGVGGYTF
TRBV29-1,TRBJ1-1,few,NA,TGCAGCTCTTCCCGCCCGGGGTCGTATACTGAAGCTTTCTTT,CSSSRPGSYTEAFF
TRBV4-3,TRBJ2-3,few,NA,TGCGCCAGCAGCTGGACGCAGGGACTCACAGATACGCAGTATTTT,CASSWTQGLTDTQYF
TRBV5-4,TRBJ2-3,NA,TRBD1,TGTGCCAGCAGCCCTGGCGGACAGGGAACAGATACGCAGTATTTT,CASSPGGQGTDTQYF
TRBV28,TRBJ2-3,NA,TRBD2,TGTGCCAGCAGGGGTGGGACTAGCGGGACGACTAGCACAGATACGCAGTATTTT,CASRGGTSGTTSTDTQYF
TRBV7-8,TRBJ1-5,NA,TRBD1,TGTGCCAGCAGCTCCGGGACAGGGAATAGCAATCAGCCCCAGCATTTT,CASSSGTGNSNQPQHF
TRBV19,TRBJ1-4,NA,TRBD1,TGTGCCAGTAGCGTACAGGGGGCGCCTAATGAAAAACTGTTTTTT,CASSVQGAPNEKLFF
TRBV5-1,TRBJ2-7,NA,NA,TGCGCCAGCAGCTTGATAGGGCAGGAGCAGTACTTC,CASSLIGQEQYF
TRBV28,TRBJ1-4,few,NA,TGTGCCAGCAGCACAAGCAATGAAAAACTGTTTTTT,CASSTSNEKLFF
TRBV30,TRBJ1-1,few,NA,TGTGCCCAGGACAGATTGAACACTGAAGCTTTCTTT,CAQDRLNTEAFF
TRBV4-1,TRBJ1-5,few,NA,TGCGCCAGCAGCCGGCCGGGGACACAGCCCCAGCATTTT,CASSRPGTQPQHF
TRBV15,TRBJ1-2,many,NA,TGTGCCACCAGCAGAGATCTGGCAGGGAGGAGCTATGGCTACACCTTC,CATSRDLAGRSYGYTF
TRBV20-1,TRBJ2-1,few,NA,TGCAGTGCTAGTCGGGGCAATGAGCAGTTCTTC,CSASRGNEQFF
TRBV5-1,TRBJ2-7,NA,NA,TGCGCCAGCAGCTTGGGAGACTACGAGCAGTACTTC,CASSLGDYEQYF
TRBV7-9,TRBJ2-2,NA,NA,TGTGCCAGCAGCCCACCCAGGGCGGGTACCACCGGGGAGCTGTTTTTT,CASSPPRAGTTGELFF
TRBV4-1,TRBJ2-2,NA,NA,TGCGCCAGCAGCTTAAGGGGGCGGGAGTCAGCCGGGGAGCTGTTTTTT,CASSLRGRESAGELFF
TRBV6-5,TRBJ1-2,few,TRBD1,TGTGCCAGCAGCCGAGTACAGGGGGCGGTTGGCTACACCTTC,CASSRVQGAVGYTF